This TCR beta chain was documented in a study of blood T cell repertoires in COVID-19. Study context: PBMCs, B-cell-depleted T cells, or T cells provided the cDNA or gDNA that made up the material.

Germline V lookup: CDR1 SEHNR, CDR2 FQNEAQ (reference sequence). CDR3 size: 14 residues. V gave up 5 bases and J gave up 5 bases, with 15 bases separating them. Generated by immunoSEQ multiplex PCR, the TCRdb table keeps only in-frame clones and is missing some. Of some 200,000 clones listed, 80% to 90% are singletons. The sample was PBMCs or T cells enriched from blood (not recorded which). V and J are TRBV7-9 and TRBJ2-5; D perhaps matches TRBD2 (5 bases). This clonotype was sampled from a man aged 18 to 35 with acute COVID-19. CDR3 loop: CASSPGTLGETQYF. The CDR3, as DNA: TGTGCCAGCAGCCCGGGAACCCTGGGGGAGACCCAGTACTTC.